The 26 T cell receptor beta chains below were found in one sample sequenced in a study of cytomegalovirus exposure and HLA in healthy donors. The PCR used 60 Vbeta and 13 Jbeta primers. Sequencing used immunoSEQ multiplex PCR; TCRdb keeps in-frame clones, though not all of them. Its table lists under 250,000 clones. The specimen was PBMCs. These receptors were obtained from a girl aged 2 to 10 in good health and CMV-seropositive.

The V call is TRBV25-1, the J call TRBJ2-7, with D perhaps TRBD1 (5 bases). The CDR3 runs to 13 residues. The germline V gene has CDR1 MGHDK and CDR2 SYGVNS. The V end lost 6 bases, the J end lost 5 bases, and 14 bases lay between the germline ends. CDR3 in DNA: TGTGCCAGCAGAAATGTGGGGCGGCACGAGCAGTACTTC. Translated, it gives CASRNVGRHEQYF.

V is TRBV7-2 and J is TRBJ2-1, with D possibly TRBD1 on 7 matching bases. The CDR3 contains 15 residues. V lost 7 bases and J lost 2, with 15 bases in between. Germline V gene lookup returns CDR1 SGHTA and CDR2 FQGNSA. CDR3 region: CASTIGGGTYNEQFF. The CDR3 nucleotides read TGTGCCAGCACCATAGGAGGGGGCACCTACAATGAGCAGTTCTTC.

The V gene is TRBV5-1, the J gene TRBJ2-1, with TRBD2 identical over 9 bases. This CDR3 has 16 residues. J was trimmed by 7 bases and V by 2 bases; bases with no gene match: 10. CDR1 is SGHRS and CDR2 is YFSETQ in the germline V gene. CDR3 bases: TGCGCCAGCAGCTTCTTTTTGCGGGAGGGCGGGAATGAGCAGTTCTTC. Encoded protein: CASSFFLREGGNEQFF.

The genes are TRBV6-1 and TRBJ1-1; 8 bases fit TRBD1. J was trimmed by 1 base and V by 8 bases; bases with no gene match: 9. In germline, CDR1 is MNHNS, CDR2 SASEGT. The CDR3 is made up of 15 amino acids. The CDR3 region has the DNA TGTGCCAGCGGAGGGAGGACAGGGCGGAACACTGAAGCTTTCTTT. Its protein is CASGGRTGRNTEAFF.

V usage is TRBV27 and J usage is TRBJ1-2, with a tentative D call TRBD1 (6 bases). The V gene's germline CDR1 is MNHEY and CDR2 SMNVEV (reference sequence). V lost 4 bases and J 5 bases, leaving 14 bases between the germline ends. The CDR3 length is 14 residues. This CDR3 is CASSSGQRTYGYTF. The CDR3 nucleotides read TGTGCCAGCAGTTCCGGACAGCGCACTTATGGCTACACCTTC.

The CDR3 region has the DNA TGTGCCAGCAGCCCGGGACTAGCGGGGTTCTACGAGCAGTACTTC. It codes for CASSPGLAGFYEQYF. This sequence joins TRBV7-3 and TRBJ2-7; 13 bases match TRBD2. CDR1 and CDR2 (germline): SGHTA, FQGTGA. The CDR3 has 15 amino acids. After removal of 5 bases from V and 3 bases from J, the junction contained 4 bases not matched to a gene.

The chain carries TRBV11-2 and TRBJ2-1; D is uncertain. This CDR3 has 15 residues. Germline assignment: CDR1 SGHAT and CDR2 FQNNGV. V lost 0 bases and J lost 7, with 13 bases in between. CDR3 loop: CASSLEALEWNEQFF. The CDR3, as DNA: TGTGCCAGCAGCTTAGAGGCCCTAGAGTGGAATGAGCAGTTCTTC. Full variable domain (outside the CDR3, taken from reference TRBV11-2 and TRBJ2-1): EAGVAQSPRYKIIEKRQSVAFWCNPISGHATLYWYQQILGQGPKLLIQFQNNGVVDDSQLPKDRFSAERLKGVDSTLKIQPAKLEDSAVYLCASSLEALEWNEQFFGPGTRLTVL.

This chain uses TRBV7-9 with TRBJ2-5, with 9 bases fitting TRBD1. CDR1 is SEHNR, CDR2 FQNEAQ, per germline (reference sequence). Unmatched junction bases numbered 9, after V lost 8 bases and J lost 5 bases. This CDR3 has 14 residues. DNA of the CDR3: TGTGCCAGCGGCCGACAGGGGGGACAGGAGACCCAGTACTTC. It yields the protein CASGRQGGQETQYF.

The J gene is TRBJ2-1, the V gene TRBV10-2; TRBD2 is a possible D gene (5 bases). Germline V lookup: CDR1 WSHSY, CDR2 SAAADI. Trimming left V 2 bases short and J 6 bases short, with 8 bases between. The CDR3 spans 13 residues. The CDR3 loop is CASSELRVNEQFF. For the CDR3, the DNA is TGCGCCAGCAGTGAGCTGCGGGTCAATGAGCAGTTCTTC.

The rearrangement joins TRBV9 to TRBJ1-1, with D tentatively TRBD1 (6 bases). This CDR3 has 15 amino acids. Trimming took 4 bases from V and 3 from J, leaving 16 bases between them. Germline lookup yields CDR1 SGDLS and CDR2 YYNGEE. The CDR3 region has the DNA TGTGCCAGCAGCAGGGGGGGGGCCTTGTACACTGAAGCTTTCTTT. Encoded protein: CASSRGGALYTEAFF.

The chain recombines TRBV28 with TRBJ2-7, with 14 bases matching TRBD2. Trimming cost V 5 bases and J 3 bases; bases outside gene matches: 12. Germline CDR1 MDHEN, CDR2 SYDVKM. CDR3 length: 18 amino acids. In DNA, the CDR3 is TGTGCCAGCAGTCTAGATGGGACTAGCGGGAGTTCGGACTACGAGCAGTACTTC. This encodes CASSLDGTSGSSDYEQYF.

The chain uses TRBV7-9 and TRBJ2-7; 10 positions match TRBD1. CDR1 is SEHNR and CDR2 is FQNEAQ in the germline V gene (reference sequence). V shed 5 bases and J 0 bases; nucleotides not matched to a gene: 7. This CDR3 comprises 16 residues. In DNA, the CDR3 is TGTGCCAGCAGCCCCCGGACAGGGGGTATCTCCTACGAGCAGTACTTC. Translated, it gives CASSPRTGGISYEQYF.

This chain joins TRBV10-1 and TRBJ2-7, with 7 bases identical to TRBD1. Looked up from germline, CDR1 is WNHNN and CDR2 is SYGVQD (reference sequence). Trimming at V came to 6 bases and at J to 3 bases, leaving 5 bases not matched to a gene. The CDR3 contains 13 residues. For the CDR3, the DNA is TGCGCCAGCAGACAGGGGTGGGGCTACGAGCAGTACTTC. Its protein product is CASRQGWGYEQYF.

V and J are TRBV29-1 and TRBJ1-1; D is possibly TRBD1 (5 bases). The germline V and J ends were trimmed by 3 bases and 7 bases, with 12 bases remaining between them. The CDR3 loop spans 12 amino acids. From germline, CDR1 is SQVTM and CDR2 ANQGSEA. CDR3 coding DNA: TGCAGCGTTGAGTCAGGGTCCAGTGAAGCTTTCTTT. Protein product: CSVESGSSEAFF.

The CDR3: CASSLGAVPDTEAFF. CDR3 in DNA: TGTGCCAGCAGTCTGGGGGCGGTTCCGGACACTGAAGCTTTCTTT. This sequence joins TRBV2 and TRBJ1-1; possibly TRBD1 for D (6 bases). The CDR3 has 15 residues. Trimming removed 5 bases at V and 3 bases at J, with 16 bases between. Germline-derived CDR1 and CDR2 are SNHLY and FYNNEI.

The CDR3 bases are TGTGCCAGTAGCCGGGACAGGGGGTTGTACGAGCAGTACTTC. As protein: CASSRDRGLYEQYF. The chain combines TRBV19 with TRBJ2-7, with 11 nucleotides matching TRBD1. This CDR3 region has 14 residues. The germline V gene encodes CDR1 LNHDA and CDR2 SQIVND (reference sequence). V shed 6 bases, J shed 4 bases, and the junction held 5 bases outside the gene matches.

The chain links TRBV5-1 to TRBJ2-3, with D possibly matching TRBD2 (6 bases). This CDR3 has 17 amino acids. The V gene lost 1 base and the J gene lost 4 bases, with 19 bases spanning the gap. The germline CDR1 and CDR2 sequences are SGHRS and YFSETQ. CDR3 residues: CASSLQGPTGAADTQYF. The CDR3 DNA reads TGCGCCAGCAGCTTGCAGGGTCCTACGGGAGCTGCAGATACGCAGTATTTT.

The chain joins TRBV28 to TRBJ2-5, with a weak D call TRBD2 (6 bases). The V end lost 6 bases, the J end lost 7 bases, and 9 bases lay between the germline ends. This CDR3 has 11 residues. Germline CDR1 and CDR2: MDHEN and SYDVKM. CDR3 region: CASSTGGTQYF. The CDR3 DNA reads TGTGCCAGCAGCACCGGGGGGACCCAGTACTTC.

This chain joins TRBV7-9 and TRBJ1-4, with a possible D match to TRBD1 (5 bases). Trimming pared 1 base from V and 5 bases from J, leaving 8 bases between. Germline lookup yields CDR1 SEHNR and CDR2 FQNEAQ (reference sequence). The CDR3 contains 14 residues. CDR3 residues: CASSLGQPNEKLFF. The DNA of the CDR3 is TGTGCCAGCAGCTTAGGACAGCCGAATGAAAAACTGTTTTTT. Filled out from reference TRBV7-9 and TRBJ1-4, the complete variable domain reads DTGVSQNPRHKITKRGQNVTFRCDPISEHNRLYWYRQTLGQGPEFLTYFQNEAQLEKSRLLSDRFSAERPKGSFSTLEIQRTEQGDSAMYLCASSLGQPNEKLFFGSGTQLSVL.

This chain uses TRBV5-1 with TRBJ2-5, with a weak D call TRBD1 (5 bases). TRBJ2-7 explains the end of the DNA better; the J call may be wrong. Germline V gene sequence: CDR1 SGHRS, CDR2 YFSETQ. CDR3 length: 14 residues. This CDR3 reads CASSLVGAFDEQYF. The CDR3 nucleotides read TGCGCCAGCAGCTTGGTAGGGGCATTCGACGAGCAGTACTTC.

The chain employs TRBV14 and TRBJ2-1; TRBD2 matches at 15 bases. With 4 bases clipped from V and 7 bases from J, the junction kept 2 bases outside the gene matches. There are 15 residues in the CDR3. Germline-derived CDR1 and CDR2 are SGHDN and FVKESK. In DNA, the CDR3 is TGTGCCAGCAGCCGGACTAGCGGGAGGGCAAATGAGCAGTTCTTC. Translated: CASSRTSGRANEQFF.

The chain is built from TRBV19 and TRBJ2-1, with D possibly TRBD1 on 6 matching bases. This CDR3 has 15 residues. From germline, CDR1 is LNHDA and CDR2 SQIVND (reference sequence). V lost 0 bases and J 5 bases, leaving 11 bases between the germline ends. CDR3 DNA: TGTGCCAGTAGTATAGATAGCGCAGGGGACAATGAGCAGTTCTTC. It translates to CASSIDSAGDNEQFF. Drawing the rest from reference TRBV19 and TRBJ2-1, the complete variable domain is DGGITQSPKYLFRKEGQNVTLSCEQNLNHDAMYWYRQDPGQGLRLIYYSQIVNDFQKGDIAEGYSVSREKKESFPLTVTSAQKNPTAFYLCASSIDSAGDNEQFFGPGTRLTVL.

The V gene is TRBV7-2, the J gene TRBJ1-2, with D perhaps TRBD1 (5 bases). Trimming left V 1 base short and J 0 bases short, with 9 bases between. Germline lookup yields CDR1 SGHTA and CDR2 FQGNSA. The CDR3 sequence is 15 residues long. CDR3 sequence: CASSLEETANYGYTF. CDR3 sequence (DNA): TGTGCCAGCAGCTTAGAGGAGACAGCTAACTATGGCTACACCTTC.

The rearrangement uses TRBV27 and TRBJ2-7, with TRBD2 matching 10 bases. Germline lookup yields CDR1 MNHEY and CDR2 SMNVEV (reference sequence). CDR3 length: 21 amino acids. V was clipped by 4 bases and J by 2 bases; unmatched bases: 23. CDR3 DNA sequence: TGTGCCAGCAGTTACTACTCTCGAGGTAGCGGGAGGCCCGGAAACGCCTACGAGCAGTACTTC. Translation gives CASSYYSRGSGRPGNAYEQYF.

The J gene is TRBJ1-1, the V gene TRBV27; the D gene is possibly TRBD1 (5 bases). Germline-derived CDR1 and CDR2 are MNHEY and SMNVEV (reference sequence). This CDR3 has 15 residues. Trimming stripped 2 bases from V and 1 base from J, with 11 bases between. CDR3 bases: TGTGCCAGCAGTTTACCGGGACTGAAGAACACTGAAGCTTTCTTT. Protein sequence: CASSLPGLKNTEAFF.

The chain uses TRBV13 and TRBJ1-2, with D hard to call. The germline V gene encodes CDR1 PRHDT and CDR2 FYEKMQ (reference sequence). The CDR3 is 16 amino acids. The V end lost 0 bases, the J end lost 8 bases, and 19 bases lay between the germline ends. The CDR3 DNA is TGTGCCAGCAGCTTAGGCCGATTCGGGCCCCCGGGAGGCTACACCTTC. This translates into CASSLGRFGPPGGYTF.